Described below is a single T cell receptor (beta chain) sequence and its context. The entry originates in a study of blood T cell repertoires in COVID-19. As for the study in general: The analysed material was cDNA or gDNA that came from T cells, B-cell-depleted T cells, or PBMCs.

Produced via immunoSEQ multiplex PCR; TCRdb's table is partial and in-frame only. The sample consists of around 200,000 clones, more than 70% of them appearing once. The CDR3 is 16 amino acids. The V segment lost 0 bases and the J segment 6 bases; nucleotides outside the gene matches: 7. CDR1 LGHDT and CDR2 YNNKEL come from the germline V gene (reference sequence). The chain joins TRBV3-1 (or the pseudogene TRBV3-2) to TRBJ2-3; 9 bases line up with TRBD2. The source of this sequence is a man in his forties or fifties with active or convalescent COVID-19. Sequenced sample: peripheral blood. The CDR3 sequence: CASSQDTSGGWDTQYF. The CDR3 DNA is TGTGCCAGCAGCCAAGATACCAGCGGGGGGTGGGATACGCAGTATTTT.